The subject of this entry is one T cell receptor (beta chain). What it recognizes is unknown. This record belongs to a study of cytomegalovirus exposure and HLA in healthy donors. Findings of the study overall: Most TCR beta V segments were productive about 87% or about 30% of the time in an earlier analysis.

60 Vbeta and 13 Jbeta primers were used in PCR. Assay: immunoSEQ multiplex PCR; the TCRdb copy retains only in-frame clones and omits some. The table has 60,000 to 75,000 clones, roughly 74% seen once. CDR3 size: 17 residues. Germline lookup yields CDR1 MGHRA and CDR2 YSYEKL. Trimming took 3 bases from V and 1 from J; bases not matched to a gene: 3. This sequence originates from a man younger than 35 in good health and CMV-seropositive. The sample comprised PBMCs. The V gene is TRBV4-1, the J gene TRBJ2-1; TRBD2 matches 13 bases. This chain's CDR3 is CASSQGLAGQSYNEQFF. CDR3 in DNA: TGCGCCAGCAGCCAGGGACTAGCGGGGCAGTCCTACAATGAGCAGTTCTTC.